This TCR beta chain was profiled in a study of T cell repertoires in cytomegalovirus infection. Findings of the study overall: Public TCR beta family frequency separated CMV-and-HLA carriers, including in an independent cohort. HLA-C-restricted CMV-specific TCR beta clonotypes prevailed in the ex vivo response.

In regard to this clonotype: Antigen specificity is unknown.

Losses at the gene ends were 6 bases for V and 4 bases for J; bases not matched to a gene: 9. Germline V CDR1 and CDR2: MNHNS, SASEGT. The CDR3 has 15 amino acids. From the reads, TCRdb called clonotypes with MiXCR, one entry per CDR3 protein. In the table there are more than 400,000 distinct CDR3 sequences, around 27% of which are singletons. Sequencing was carried out using PBMCs. This TCR came from a human donor in good health (CMV status not recorded). Some clones in this sample may be carry-over from other donors' samples. The chain is built from TRBV6-1 and TRBJ1-5; TRBD1 matches at 7 bases. The CDR3 DNA follows: TGTGCCAGCAGGCCCAGGGGGGGAGGGAATCAGCCCCAGCATTTT. Translation: CASRPRGGGNQPQHF.